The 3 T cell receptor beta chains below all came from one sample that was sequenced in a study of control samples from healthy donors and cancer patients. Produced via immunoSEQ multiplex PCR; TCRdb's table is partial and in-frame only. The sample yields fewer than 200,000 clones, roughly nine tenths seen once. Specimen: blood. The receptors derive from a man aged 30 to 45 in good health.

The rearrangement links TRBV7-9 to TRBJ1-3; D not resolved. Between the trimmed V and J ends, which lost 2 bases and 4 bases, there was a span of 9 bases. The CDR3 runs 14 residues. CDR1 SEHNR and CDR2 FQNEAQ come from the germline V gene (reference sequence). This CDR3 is CASSLFGSGNTIYF. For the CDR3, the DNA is TGTGCCAGCAGCTTATTTGGATCCGGAAACACCATATATTTT.

CDR3 DNA: TGTGCCAGCAGCGATGGGGACAGGGCGAGCTCCTACGAGCAGTACTTC. Residues: CASSDGDRASSYEQYF. The chain joins TRBV2 to TRBJ2-7; 9 bases map to TRBD1. The V gene's germline CDR1 is SNHLY and CDR2 FYNNEI. V shed 6 bases, J shed 0 bases, and the junction held 9 bases outside the gene matches. The CDR3 length is 16 residues.

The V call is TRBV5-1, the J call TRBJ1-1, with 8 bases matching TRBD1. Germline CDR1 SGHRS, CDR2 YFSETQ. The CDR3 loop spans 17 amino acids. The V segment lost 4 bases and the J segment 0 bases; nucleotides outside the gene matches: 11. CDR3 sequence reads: CASSKTGVSRVNTEAFF. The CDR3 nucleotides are TGCGCCAGCAGCAAGACAGGGGTCTCTCGAGTGAACACTGAAGCTTTCTTT.